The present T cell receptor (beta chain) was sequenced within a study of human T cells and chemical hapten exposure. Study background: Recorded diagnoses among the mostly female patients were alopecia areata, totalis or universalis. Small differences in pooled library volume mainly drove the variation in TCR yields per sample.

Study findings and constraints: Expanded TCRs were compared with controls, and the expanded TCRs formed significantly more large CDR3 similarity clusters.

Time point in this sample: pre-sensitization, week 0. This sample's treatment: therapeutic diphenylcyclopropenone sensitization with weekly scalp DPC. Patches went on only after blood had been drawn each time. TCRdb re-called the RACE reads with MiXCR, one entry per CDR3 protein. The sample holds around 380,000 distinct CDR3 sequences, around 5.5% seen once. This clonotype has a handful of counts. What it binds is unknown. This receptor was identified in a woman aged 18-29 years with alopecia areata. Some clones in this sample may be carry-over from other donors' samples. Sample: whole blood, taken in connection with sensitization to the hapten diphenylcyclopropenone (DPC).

The chain's CDR3 is CASSLTGVAEAFF. The CDR3 DNA sequence: TGTGCCAGCAGTTTAACAGGGGTCGCTGAAGCTTTCTTT. The J gene is TRBJ1-1, the V gene TRBV6-2 or TRBV6-3; 7 bases agree with TRBD1. The CDR3 sequence is 13 residues long. Trimming cost V 4 bases and J 6 bases; bases outside gene matches: 5. CDR1 MNHEY and CDR2 SVGEGT come from the germline V gene.